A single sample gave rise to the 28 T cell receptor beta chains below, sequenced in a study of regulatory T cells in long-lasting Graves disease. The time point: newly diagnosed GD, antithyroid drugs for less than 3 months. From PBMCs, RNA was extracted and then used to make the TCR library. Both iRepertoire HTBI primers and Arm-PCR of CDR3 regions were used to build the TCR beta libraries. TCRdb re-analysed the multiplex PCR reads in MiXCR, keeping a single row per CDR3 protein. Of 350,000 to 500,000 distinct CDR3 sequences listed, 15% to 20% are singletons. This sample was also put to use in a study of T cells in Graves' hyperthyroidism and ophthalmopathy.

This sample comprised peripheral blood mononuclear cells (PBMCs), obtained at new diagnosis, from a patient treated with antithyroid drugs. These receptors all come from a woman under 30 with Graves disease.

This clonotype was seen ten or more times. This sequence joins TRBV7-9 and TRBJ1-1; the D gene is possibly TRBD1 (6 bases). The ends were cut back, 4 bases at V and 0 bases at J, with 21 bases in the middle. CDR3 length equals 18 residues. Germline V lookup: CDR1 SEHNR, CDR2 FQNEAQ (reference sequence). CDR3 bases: TGTGCCAGCAGCTCCACCCTAACAGGGCCTCTCATGAACACTGAAGCTTTCTTT. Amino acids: CASSSTLTGPLMNTEAFF.

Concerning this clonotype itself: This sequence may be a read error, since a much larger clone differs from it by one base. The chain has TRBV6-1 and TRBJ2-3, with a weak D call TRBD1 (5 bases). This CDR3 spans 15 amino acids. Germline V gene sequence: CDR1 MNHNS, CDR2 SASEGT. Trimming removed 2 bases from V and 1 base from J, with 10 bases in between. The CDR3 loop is CASSERTGRTDTQYF. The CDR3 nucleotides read TGTGCCAGCAGTGAACGCACAGGACGCACAGATACGCAGTATTTT.

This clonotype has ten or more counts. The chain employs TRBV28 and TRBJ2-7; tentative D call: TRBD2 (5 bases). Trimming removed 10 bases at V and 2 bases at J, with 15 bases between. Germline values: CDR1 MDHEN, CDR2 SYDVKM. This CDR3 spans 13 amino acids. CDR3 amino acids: CATLTPSPYEQYF. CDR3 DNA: TGTGCCACCCTGACGCCTAGCCCCTACGAGCAGTACTTC.

CDR3 sequence reads: CASRWTNSDTEAFF. The CDR3 coding sequence is TGTGCCAGCAGATGGACAAATTCCGACACTGAAGCTTTCTTT. The chain joins TRBV6-4 to TRBJ1-1, with D possibly matching TRBD1 (5 bases). V dropped 6 bases and J dropped 3 bases, with 14 bases sitting between them. The CDR3 contains 14 residues. Germline CDR1 MRHNA, CDR2 SNTAGT.

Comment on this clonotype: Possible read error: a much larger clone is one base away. The DNA for the CDR3 is TGTGCCAGCAAATCGCAGGGCAATCAGCCCCAGCATTTT. The encoded protein is CASKSQGNQPQHF. V is TRBV2 and J is TRBJ1-5; D ambiguous. CDR3 length equals 13 residues. With 7 bases removed from V and 2 bases from J, the gap between germline ends came to 9 bases. Germline loops: CDR1 SNHLY, CDR2 FYNNEI.

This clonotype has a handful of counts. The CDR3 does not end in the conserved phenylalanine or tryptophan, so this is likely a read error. Written as DNA, the CDR3 is TGTGCCAGCAGTTTTGATACAGATACGCAGTATCTT. It translates to CASSFDTDTQYL. The chain couples TRBV12-3 or TRBV12-4 to TRBJ2-3, with D hard to call. Trimming removed 3 bases at V and 3 bases at J, with 4 bases between. The CDR3 spans 12 residues.

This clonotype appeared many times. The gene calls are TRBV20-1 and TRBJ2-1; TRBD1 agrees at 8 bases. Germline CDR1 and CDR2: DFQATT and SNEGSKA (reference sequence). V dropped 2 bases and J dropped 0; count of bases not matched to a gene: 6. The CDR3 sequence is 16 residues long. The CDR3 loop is CSARNRGSSSYNEQFF. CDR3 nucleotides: TGCAGTGCTAGAAACAGGGGGTCGAGCTCCTACAATGAGCAGTTCTTC.

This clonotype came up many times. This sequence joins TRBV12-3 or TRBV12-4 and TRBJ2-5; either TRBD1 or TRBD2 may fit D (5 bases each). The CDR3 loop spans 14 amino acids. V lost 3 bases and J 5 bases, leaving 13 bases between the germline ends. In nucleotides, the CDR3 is TGTGCCAGCAGTTTTGGAACGGGGCGGGAGACCCAGTACTTC. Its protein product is CASSFGTGRETQYF.

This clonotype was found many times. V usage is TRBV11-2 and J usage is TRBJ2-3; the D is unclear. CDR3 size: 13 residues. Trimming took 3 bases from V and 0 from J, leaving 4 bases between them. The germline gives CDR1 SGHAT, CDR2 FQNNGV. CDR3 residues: CASSFPSTDTQYF. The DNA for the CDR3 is TGTGCCAGCAGCTTTCCAAGCACAGATACGCAGTATTTT.

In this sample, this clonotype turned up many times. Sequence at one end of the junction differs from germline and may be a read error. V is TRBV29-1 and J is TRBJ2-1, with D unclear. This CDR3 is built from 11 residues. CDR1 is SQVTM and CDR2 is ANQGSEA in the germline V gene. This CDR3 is CSVPPVGLNHF. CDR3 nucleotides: TGCAGCGTACCCCCTGTAGGCCTGAACCATTTC.

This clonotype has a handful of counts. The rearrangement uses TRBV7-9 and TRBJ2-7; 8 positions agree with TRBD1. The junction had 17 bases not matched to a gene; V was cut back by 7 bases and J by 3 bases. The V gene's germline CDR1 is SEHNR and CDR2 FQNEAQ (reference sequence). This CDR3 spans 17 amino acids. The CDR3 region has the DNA TGTGCCAGCACCGGGGGTTTGACAGGGGCCGCCATCTACGAGCAGTACTTC. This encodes CASTGGLTGAAIYEQYF.

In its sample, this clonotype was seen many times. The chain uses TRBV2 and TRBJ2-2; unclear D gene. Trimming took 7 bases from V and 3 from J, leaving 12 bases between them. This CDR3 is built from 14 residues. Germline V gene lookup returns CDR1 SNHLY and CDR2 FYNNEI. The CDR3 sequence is CASKERTYTGELFF. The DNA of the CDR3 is TGTGCCAGCAAGGAGAGAACCTACACCGGGGAGCTGTTTTTT.

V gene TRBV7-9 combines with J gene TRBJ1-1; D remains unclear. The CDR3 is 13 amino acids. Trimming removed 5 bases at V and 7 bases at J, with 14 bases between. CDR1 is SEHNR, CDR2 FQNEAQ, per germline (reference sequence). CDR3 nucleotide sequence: TGTGCCAGCAGCGCCTACGGGGTGGGTGAAGCTTTCTTT. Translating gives CASSAYGVGEAFF.

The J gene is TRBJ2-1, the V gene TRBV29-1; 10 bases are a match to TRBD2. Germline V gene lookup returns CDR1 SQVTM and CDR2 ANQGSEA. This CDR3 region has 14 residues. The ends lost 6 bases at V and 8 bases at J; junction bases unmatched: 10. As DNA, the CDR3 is TGCAGCGTGGATACTAGCGGGGTGTACGATGAGCAGTTCTTC. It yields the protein CSVDTSGVYDEQFF.

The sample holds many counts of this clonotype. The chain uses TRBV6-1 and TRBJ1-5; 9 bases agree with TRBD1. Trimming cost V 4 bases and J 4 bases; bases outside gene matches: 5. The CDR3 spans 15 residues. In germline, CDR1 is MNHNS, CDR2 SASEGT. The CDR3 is CASSAGTGINQPQHF. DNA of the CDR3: TGTGCCAGCAGTGCGGGGACAGGGATTAATCAGCCCCAGCATTTT.

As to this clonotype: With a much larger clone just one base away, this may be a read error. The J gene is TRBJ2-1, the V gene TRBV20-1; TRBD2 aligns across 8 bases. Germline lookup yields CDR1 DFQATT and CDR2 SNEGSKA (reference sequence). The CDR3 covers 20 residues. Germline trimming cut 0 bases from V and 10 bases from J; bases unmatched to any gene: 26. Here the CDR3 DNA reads TGCAGTGCTAGAGATGCTGGGGCCGCGGGTCTAGCGGGCAACTCCTACGAGCAGTTCTTC. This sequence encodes CSARDAGAAGLAGNSYEQFF.

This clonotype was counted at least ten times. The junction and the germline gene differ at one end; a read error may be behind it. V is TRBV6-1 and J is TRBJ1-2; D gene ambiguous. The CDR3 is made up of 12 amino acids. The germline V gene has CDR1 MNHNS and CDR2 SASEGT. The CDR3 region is CASRDSNYGYTF. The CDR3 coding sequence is TGTGCCAGCCGTGATTCTAACTATGGCTACACCTTC.

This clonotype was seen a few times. CDR3 DNA sequence: TGCAGCGTTGAAAGAGGGATCACCGGGGAGCTGTTTTTT. It translates to CSVERGITGELFF. The chain joins TRBV29-1 to TRBJ2-2, with a weak D call TRBD2 (5 bases). Trimming pared 2 bases from V and 4 bases from J, leaving 8 bases between. The germline V gene has CDR1 SQVTM and CDR2 ANQGSEA. This CDR3 has 13 amino acids.

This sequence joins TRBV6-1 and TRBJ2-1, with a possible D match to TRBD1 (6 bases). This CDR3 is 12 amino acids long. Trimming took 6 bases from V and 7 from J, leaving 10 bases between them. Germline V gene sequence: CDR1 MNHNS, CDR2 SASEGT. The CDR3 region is CASRIGGNEQFF. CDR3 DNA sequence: TGTGCCAGCAGGATAGGGGGTAATGAGCAGTTCTTC.

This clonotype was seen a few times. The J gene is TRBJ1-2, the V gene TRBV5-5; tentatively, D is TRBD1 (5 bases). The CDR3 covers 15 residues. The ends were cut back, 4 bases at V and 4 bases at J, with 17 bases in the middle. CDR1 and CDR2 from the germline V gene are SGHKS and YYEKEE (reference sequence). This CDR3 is CASSPQQWGSYGYTF. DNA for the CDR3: TGTGCCAGCAGCCCACAGCAGTGGGGGTCCTATGGCTACACCTTC.

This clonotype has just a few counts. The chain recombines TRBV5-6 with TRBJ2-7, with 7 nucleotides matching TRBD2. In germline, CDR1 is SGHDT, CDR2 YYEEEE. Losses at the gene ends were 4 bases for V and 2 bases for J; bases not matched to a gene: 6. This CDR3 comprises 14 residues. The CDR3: CASSGGGGTYEQYF. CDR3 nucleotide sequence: TGTGCCAGCAGCGGGGGGGGGGGAACCTACGAGCAGTACTTC. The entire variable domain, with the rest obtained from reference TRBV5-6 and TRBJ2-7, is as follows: DAGVTQSPTHLIKTRGQQVTLRCSPKSGHDTVSWYQQALGQGPQFIFQYYEEEERQRGNFPDRFSGHQFPNYSSELNVNALLLGDSALYLCASSGGGGTYEQYFGPGTRLTVT.

The CDR3 DNA sequence: TGTGCCAGCAGCGTAGTTGGTAGCGGGAGTCATAATGAGCAGTTCTTC. Its translation: CASSVVGSGSHNEQFF. This sequence joins TRBV9 and TRBJ2-1; 9 bases fit TRBD2. V lost 0 bases, J lost 7 bases, and 8 bases stayed unmatched. Germline CDR1 reads SGDLS; CDR2 reads YYNGEE. The CDR3 runs 16 residues. The full variable domain, in which reference TRBV9 and TRBJ2-1 provide the parts outside the CDR3, is DSGVTQTPKHLITATGQRVTLRCSPRSGDLSVYWYQQSLDQGLQFLIQYYNGEERAKGNILERFSAQQFPDLHSELNLSSLELGDSALYFCASSVVGSGSHNEQFFGPGTRLTVL.

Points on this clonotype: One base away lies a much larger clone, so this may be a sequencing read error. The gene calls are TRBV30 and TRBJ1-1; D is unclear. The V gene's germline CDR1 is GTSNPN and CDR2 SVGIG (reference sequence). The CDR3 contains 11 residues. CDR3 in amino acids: CVWSEPSEAFF. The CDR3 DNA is TGTGTCTGGAGTGAACCCAGCGAAGCTTTCTTT.

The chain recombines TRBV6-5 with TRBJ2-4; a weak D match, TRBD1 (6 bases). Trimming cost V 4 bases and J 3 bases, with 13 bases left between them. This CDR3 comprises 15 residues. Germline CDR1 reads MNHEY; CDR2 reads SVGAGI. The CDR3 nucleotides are TGTGCCAGCAGTTCCGGGACAAAGAACAAAAACATTCAGTACTTC. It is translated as CASSSGTKNKNIQYF.

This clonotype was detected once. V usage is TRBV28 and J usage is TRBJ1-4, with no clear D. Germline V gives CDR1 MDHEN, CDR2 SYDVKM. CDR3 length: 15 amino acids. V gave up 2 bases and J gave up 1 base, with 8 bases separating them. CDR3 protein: CASSLSWRTNEKLFF. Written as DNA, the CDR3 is TGTGCCAGCAGTTTAAGTTGGAGAACTAATGAAAAACTGTTTTTT.

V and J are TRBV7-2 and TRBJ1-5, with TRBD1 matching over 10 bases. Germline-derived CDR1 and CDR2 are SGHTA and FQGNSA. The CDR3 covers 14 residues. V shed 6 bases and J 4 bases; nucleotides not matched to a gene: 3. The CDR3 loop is CASRPGQGNQPQHF. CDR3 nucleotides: TGTGCCAGCAGGCCGGGACAGGGGAATCAGCCCCAGCATTTT.

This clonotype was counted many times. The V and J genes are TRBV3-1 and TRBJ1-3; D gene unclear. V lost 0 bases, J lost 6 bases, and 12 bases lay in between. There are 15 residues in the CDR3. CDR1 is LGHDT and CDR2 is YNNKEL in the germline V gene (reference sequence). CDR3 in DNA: TGTGCCAGCAGCCAAGATCACCTGAGGCAAAACACCATATATTTT. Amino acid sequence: CASSQDHLRQNTIYF.

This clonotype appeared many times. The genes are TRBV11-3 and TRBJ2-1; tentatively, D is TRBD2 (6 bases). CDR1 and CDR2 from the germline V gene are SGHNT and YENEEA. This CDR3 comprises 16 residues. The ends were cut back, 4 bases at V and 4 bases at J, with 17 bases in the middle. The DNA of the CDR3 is TGTGCCAGCAGCTATCGATCGGGAGTTACTTACAATGAGCAGTTCTTC. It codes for CASSYRSGVTYNEQFF.